A selection of T cell receptor beta chains follows, all from one sample in a study of blood T cell repertoires in COVID-19. Clones were read by immunoSEQ multiplex PCR, and TCRdb kept only the in-frame ones, dropping some. The sample has about 240,000 clones, around 85% seen once. Input material: PBMCs or T cells enriched from blood (not recorded which). The origin of the receptors is a woman aged 40 to 50 with acute COVID-19. CDR3s include the opening cysteine and the closing phenylalanine or tryptophan. The order of the fields is clone size, D gene, CDR3 length, J gene, V gene, CDR3 DNA, CDR3 protein. The D gene is left open where the match is weak. Expanded clones get a size class; other rows say once, few or many, or leave the size out.

clone_size: few; d_call: -; cdr3_length: 16; j_call: TRBJ1-2; v_call: TRBV28; cdr3_nt: TGTGCCAGCAGTTTCTTGGGCGTGGAGGGTAGTGGTGGCTACACCTTC; cdr3_aa: CASSFLGVEGSGGYTF
clone_size: few; d_call: TRBD1; cdr3_length: 14; j_call: TRBJ1-2; v_call: TRBV5-1; cdr3_nt: TGCGCCAGCAGCAGCTTCGGACAGGGGGATGGCTACACCTTC; cdr3_aa: CASSSFGQGDGYTF
clone_size: -; d_call: TRBD2; cdr3_length: 13; j_call: TRBJ2-3; v_call: TRBV4-1; cdr3_nt: TGCGCCAGCAGACCGACTAGCTTAGATACGCAGTATTTT; cdr3_aa: CASRPTSLDTQYF
clone_size: -; d_call: -; cdr3_length: 15; j_call: TRBJ2-7; v_call: TRBV21-1; cdr3_nt: TGTGCCAGCAGCAAAGGGGCGGGCTTAGGGTACGAGCAGTACTTC; cdr3_aa: CASSKGAGLGYEQYF
clone_size: -; d_call: TRBD1; cdr3_length: 15; j_call: TRBJ1-1; v_call: TRBV4-1; cdr3_nt: TGCGCCAGCTCCTACGGGGGCAGGGGGCGGTCTGAAGCTTTCTTT; cdr3_aa: CASSYGGRGRSEAFF
clone_size: -; d_call: -; cdr3_length: 14; j_call: TRBJ2-3; v_call: TRBV19; cdr3_nt: TGTGCCAGTAGCCGACAGGCGTCCACAGATACGCAGTATTTT; cdr3_aa: CASSRQASTDTQYF
clone_size: -; d_call: TRBD2; cdr3_length: 16; j_call: TRBJ2-1; v_call: TRBV28; cdr3_nt: TGTGCCAGCAGTCCGGCCGGGACTAGCGGGAGATCTGAGCAGTTCTTC; cdr3_aa: CASSPAGTSGRSEQFF
clone_size: -; d_call: TRBD1; cdr3_length: 15; j_call: TRBJ1-6; v_call: TRBV15; cdr3_nt: TGTGCCACCAGCAGAGGACAGGGTATCGGTTCACCCCTCCACTTT; cdr3_aa: CATSRGQGIGSPLHF
clone_size: -; d_call: TRBD2; cdr3_length: 18; j_call: TRBJ2-3; v_call: TRBV25-1; cdr3_nt: TGTGCCAGCAGTGGCGAGACTAGCGGAACCGCTAGCACAGATACGCAGTATTTT; cdr3_aa: CASSGETSGTASTDTQYF
clone_size: -; d_call: TRBD1; cdr3_length: 15; j_call: TRBJ1-4; v_call: TRBV27; cdr3_nt: TGTGCCAGCGGGGACAGGGGGCTCACTAATGAAAAACTGTTTTTT; cdr3_aa: CASGDRGLTNEKLFF
clone_size: -; d_call: TRBD2; cdr3_length: 16; j_call: TRBJ2-7; v_call: TRBV11-3; cdr3_nt: TGTGCCAGCAGCTTAGGAACTAGCGGGAGGGTCTACGAGCAGTACTTC; cdr3_aa: CASSLGTSGRVYEQYF
clone_size: -; d_call: -; cdr3_length: 14; j_call: TRBJ2-7; v_call: TRBV21-1; cdr3_nt: TGTGCCAGCAGCAGCCTACTACTAGCGCTTGAGCAGTACTTC; cdr3_aa: CASSSLLLALEQYF
clone_size: -; d_call: TRBD1; cdr3_length: 15; j_call: TRBJ1-5; v_call: TRBV27; cdr3_nt: TGTGCCAGCGGAAGGACAGGGGATAGCAATCAGCCCCAGCATTTT; cdr3_aa: CASGRTGDSNQPQHF
clone_size: -; d_call: TRBD2; cdr3_length: 17; j_call: TRBJ2-7; v_call: TRBV19; cdr3_nt: TGTGCCAGTAGTATCTTGATAGCGGGAGGGCTCACCTACGAGCAGTACTTC; cdr3_aa: CASSILIAGGLTYEQYF
clone_size: -; d_call: TRBD1; cdr3_length: 13; j_call: TRBJ1-1; v_call: TRBV2; cdr3_nt: TGTGCCAGCAGGGCGGACAGGGACACTGAAGCTTTCTTT; cdr3_aa: CASRADRDTEAFF
clone_size: once; d_call: -; cdr3_length: 15; j_call: TRBJ2-6; v_call: TRBV5-4; cdr3_nt: TGTGCCAGCAGCTCGGGGGTAGGAGGGGCCAACGTCCTGACTTTC; cdr3_aa: CASSSGVGGANVLTF
clone_size: -; d_call: TRBD2; cdr3_length: 16; j_call: TRBJ2-5; v_call: TRBV5-1; cdr3_nt: TGCGCCAGCAGCCCAGGGACTAGCGGGAGTCAAGAGACCCAGTACTTC; cdr3_aa: CASSPGTSGSQETQYF
clone_size: -; d_call: -; cdr3_length: 15; j_call: TRBJ2-3; v_call: TRBV4-1; cdr3_nt: TGCGCCAGCAGCCAAGCGGATGGAGCTGCAGATACGCAGTATTTT; cdr3_aa: CASSQADGAADTQYF
clone_size: -; d_call: -; cdr3_length: 17; j_call: TRBJ2-3; v_call: TRBV4-2; cdr3_nt: TGTGCCAGCAGCCAAGTAACGGGACAAGCAGAACCAGATACGCAGTATTTT; cdr3_aa: CASSQVTGQAEPDTQYF
clone_size: -; d_call: TRBD2; cdr3_length: 13; j_call: TRBJ2-1; v_call: TRBV6-5; cdr3_nt: TGTGCCAGCAGAGCTAGCGGGAGCAATGAGCAGTTCTTC; cdr3_aa: CASRASGSNEQFF